These 9 T cell receptor beta chains were all obtained from the same sample, sequenced in a study of blood T cells in healthy people across ages. A second PCR of about 7 to 12 cycles used a sample-barcoded 5' primer and a J-beta primer mix. TCRdb re-analysed the 5' RACE reads in MiXCR, keeping a single row per CDR3 protein. The table shows 800,000 to 900,000 distinct CDR3 sequences, with approximately 67% occurring only once. Input material: blood. Every receptor here comes from a man aged 25-45 years in good health.

The chain couples TRBV15 to TRBJ2-7; a possible D gene is TRBD1 (5 bases). Matching the DNA end better, TRBJ2-5 makes the J call doubtful. The CDR3 runs to 13 residues. Germline lookup yields CDR1 LNHNV and CDR2 YYDKDF (reference sequence). In DNA, the CDR3 is TGTGCCACCAGCCCAGGGAAACGAGAGACCCAGTACTTC. Translation: CATSPGKRETQYF.

The genes are TRBV6-1 and TRBJ2-7; 7 bases agree with TRBD1. This CDR3 contains 16 residues. CDR1 and CDR2 from the germline V gene are MNHNS and SASEGT. Trimming at V came to 0 bases and at J to 0 bases, leaving 5 bases not matched to a gene. The CDR3 nucleotides read TGTGCCAGCAGTGAAGCCGACAGGGTGAGCTCCTACGAGCAGTACTTC. The encoded protein is CASSEADRVSSYEQYF.

The CDR3: CASSLGTAGEKLFF. The DNA of the CDR3 is TGCGCCAGCAGCTTGGGCACAGCCGGCGAAAAACTGTTTTTT. This chain uses TRBV5-1 with TRBJ1-4; D not certain. Germline V gives CDR1 SGHRS, CDR2 YFSETQ. The CDR3 loop spans 14 amino acids. Trimming left V 0 bases short and J 8 bases short, with 11 bases between.

This chain uses TRBV6-7 with TRBJ2-2; 8 nucleotides agree with TRBD1. TRBV6-7 is assigned to the ORF class and has an uncertain function. CDR3 size: 15 residues. With V trimmed by 10 bases and J by 5 bases, 12 bases remained unmatched. The CDR3: CATAPRTGKTGELFF. Written as DNA, the CDR3 is TGTGCCACCGCACCCCGGACAGGGAAAACCGGGGAGCTGTTTTTT.

V usage is TRBV20-1 and J usage is TRBJ2-5; 13 bases align to TRBD2. CDR1 is DFQATT, CDR2 SNEGSKA, per germline (reference sequence). The CDR3 extends over 15 amino acids. The V and J ends lost 3 bases and 11 bases, in that order; junction bases with no gene match: 12. The CDR3 DNA is TGCAGTGCTAGCGTACTAGCGGGAGGGTACAATGAGCAGTACTTC. This gives the protein CSASVLAGGYNEQYF.

The V gene is TRBV29-1, the J gene TRBJ2-4; D is perhaps TRBD1 or TRBD2 (5 bases each). The J call may be incorrect, as the DNA end agrees better with TRBJ2-7. Looked up from germline, CDR1 is SQVTM and CDR2 is ANQGSEA. The CDR3 is 11 residues long. Here the CDR3 reads CSVGGGSEQYF. CDR3 in DNA: TGCAGCGTTGGTGGGGGTAGCGAGCAGTACTTC.

The rearrangement uses TRBV10-3 and TRBJ1-2; unclear D gene. The V gene lost 4 bases and the J gene lost 6 bases, with 9 bases spanning the gap. Germline CDR1 reads ENHRY; CDR2 reads SYGVKD. The CDR3 spans 12 residues. CDR3 nucleotides: TGTGCCATCAGTGGTCGTGTGGATGGCTACACCTTC. This codes for CAISGRVDGYTF.

The chain is built from TRBV29-1 and TRBJ1-1; D is unclear. V was cut by 4 bases and J by 1 base, with 10 bases left in between. The CDR3 contains 13 residues. Germline V gene data show CDR1 as SQVTM and CDR2 as ANQGSEA. CDR3 loop: CSVVDPQNTEAFF. Written as DNA, the CDR3 is TGCAGCGTTGTGGACCCTCAGAACACTGAAGCTTTCTTT.

The chain carries TRBV14 and TRBJ2-1; maybe TRBD2 (5 bases). This CDR3 region has 16 residues. The V end was cut by 1 base, the J end by 3 bases, with 13 bases between. The germline gives CDR1 SGHDN, CDR2 FVKESK. CDR3 sequence reads: CASSQVYGVGYNEQFF. The CDR3 DNA is TGTGCCAGCAGCCAAGTATACGGGGTGGGCTACAATGAGCAGTTCTTC.